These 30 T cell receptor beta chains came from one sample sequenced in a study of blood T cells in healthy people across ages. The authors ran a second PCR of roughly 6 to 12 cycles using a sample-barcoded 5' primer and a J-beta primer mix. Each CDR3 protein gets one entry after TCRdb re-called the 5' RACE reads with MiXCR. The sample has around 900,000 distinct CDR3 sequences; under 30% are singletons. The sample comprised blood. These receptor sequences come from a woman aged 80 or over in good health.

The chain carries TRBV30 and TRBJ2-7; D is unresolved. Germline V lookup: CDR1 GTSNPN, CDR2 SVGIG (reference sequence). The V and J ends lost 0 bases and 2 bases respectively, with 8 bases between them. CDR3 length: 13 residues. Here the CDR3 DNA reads TGTGCCTGGAGTGTGGATATGGCCTACGAGCAGTACTTC. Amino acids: CAWSVDMAYEQYF.

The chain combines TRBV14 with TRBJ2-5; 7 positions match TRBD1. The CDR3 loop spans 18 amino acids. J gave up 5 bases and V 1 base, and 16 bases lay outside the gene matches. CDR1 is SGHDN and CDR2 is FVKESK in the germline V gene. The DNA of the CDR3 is TGTGCCAGCAGCCAAGTAGTTGGCGTCTGGACAGGCCGGGAGACCCAGTACTTC. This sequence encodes CASSQVVGVWTGRETQYF. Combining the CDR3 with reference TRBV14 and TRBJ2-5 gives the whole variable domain EAGVTQFPSHSVIEKGQTVTLRCDPISGHDNLYWYRRVMGKEIKFLLHFVKESKQDESGMPNNRFLAERTGGTYSTLKVQPAELEDSGVYFCASSQVVGVWTGRETQYFGPGTRLLVL.

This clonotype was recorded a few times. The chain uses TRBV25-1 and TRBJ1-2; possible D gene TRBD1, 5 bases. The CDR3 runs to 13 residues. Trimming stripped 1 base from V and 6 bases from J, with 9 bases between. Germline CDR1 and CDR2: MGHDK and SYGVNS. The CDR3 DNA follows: TGTGCCAGCAGTGAATTCTGGGACGATGGCTACACCTTC. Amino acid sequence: CASSEFWDDGYTF.

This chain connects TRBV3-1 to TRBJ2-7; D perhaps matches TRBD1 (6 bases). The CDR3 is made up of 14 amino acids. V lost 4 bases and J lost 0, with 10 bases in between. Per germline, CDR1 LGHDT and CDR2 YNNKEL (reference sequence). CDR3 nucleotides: TGTGCCAGCAGCCGATACAGGGACTCCTACGAGCAGTACTTC. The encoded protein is CASSRYRDSYEQYF.

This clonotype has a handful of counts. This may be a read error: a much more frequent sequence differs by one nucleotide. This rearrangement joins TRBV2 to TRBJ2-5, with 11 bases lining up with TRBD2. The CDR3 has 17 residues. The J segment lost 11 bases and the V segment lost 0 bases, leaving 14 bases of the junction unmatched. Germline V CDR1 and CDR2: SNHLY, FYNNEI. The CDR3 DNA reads TGTGCCAGCAGTGAAGCGCTTCTAGCGGGGGGTACGGATGAGCAGTACTTC. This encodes CASSEALLAGGTDEQYF.

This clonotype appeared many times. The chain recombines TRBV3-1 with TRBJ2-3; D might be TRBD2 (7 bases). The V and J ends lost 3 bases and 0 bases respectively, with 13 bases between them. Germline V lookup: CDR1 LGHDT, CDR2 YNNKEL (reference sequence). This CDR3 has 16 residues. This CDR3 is CASSHLGGDSTDTQYF. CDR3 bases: TGTGCCAGCAGCCATCTAGGGGGGGATAGCACAGATACGCAGTATTTT.

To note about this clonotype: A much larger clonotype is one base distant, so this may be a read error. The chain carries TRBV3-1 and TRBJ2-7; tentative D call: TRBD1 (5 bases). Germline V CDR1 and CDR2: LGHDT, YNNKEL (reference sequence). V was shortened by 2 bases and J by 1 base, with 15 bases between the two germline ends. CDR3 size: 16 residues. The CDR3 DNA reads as TGTGCCAGCAGCCAACTCAGACAGACCCGTTCCTACGAGCAGTACTTC. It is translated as CASSQLRQTRSYEQYF.

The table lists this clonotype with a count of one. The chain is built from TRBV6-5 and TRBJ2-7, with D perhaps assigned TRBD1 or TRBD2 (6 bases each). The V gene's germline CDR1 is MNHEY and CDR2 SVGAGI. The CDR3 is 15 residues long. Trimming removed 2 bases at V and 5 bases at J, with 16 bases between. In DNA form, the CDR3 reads TGTGCCAGCAGTTACGGGGGGCGAGATCGGAACGAGCAGTACTTC. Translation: CASSYGGRDRNEQYF.

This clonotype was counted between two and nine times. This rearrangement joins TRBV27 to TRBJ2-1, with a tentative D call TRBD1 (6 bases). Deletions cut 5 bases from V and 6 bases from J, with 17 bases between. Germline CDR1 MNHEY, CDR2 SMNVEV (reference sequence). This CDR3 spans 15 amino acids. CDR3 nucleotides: TGTGCCAGCAGTAGAGACAGGCTAAGGGGCAATGAGCAGTTCTTC. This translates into CASSRDRLRGNEQFF.

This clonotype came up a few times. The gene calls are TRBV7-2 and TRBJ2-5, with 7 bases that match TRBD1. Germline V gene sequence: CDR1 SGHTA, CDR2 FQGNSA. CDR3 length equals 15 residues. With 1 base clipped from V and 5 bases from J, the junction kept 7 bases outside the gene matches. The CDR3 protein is CASSLGTGWGETQYF. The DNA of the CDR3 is TGTGCCAGCAGCTTAGGGACAGGTTGGGGGGAGACCCAGTACTTC.

CDR3: CASRRTGGNNEKLFF. DNA of the CDR3: TGTGCCAGCAGGAGGACAGGGGGTAATAATGAAAAACTGTTTTTT. The V call is TRBV12-3 or TRBV12-4, the J call TRBJ1-4; 10 positions match TRBD1. This CDR3 is built from 15 residues. With V trimmed by 6 bases and J by 4 bases, 5 bases remained unmatched.

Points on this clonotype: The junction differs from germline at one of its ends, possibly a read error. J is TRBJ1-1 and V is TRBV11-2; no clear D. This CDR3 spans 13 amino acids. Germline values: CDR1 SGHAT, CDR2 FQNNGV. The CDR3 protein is CASSFDRPTEAFF. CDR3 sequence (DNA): TGTGCTAGCAGCTTCGACCGACCCACTGAAGCTTTCTTT. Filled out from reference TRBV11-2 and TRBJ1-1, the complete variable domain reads EAGVAQSPRYKIIEKRQSVAFWCNPISGHATLYWYQQILGQGPKLLIQFQNNGVVDDSQLPKDRFSAERLKGVDSTLKIQPAKLEDSAVYLCASSFDRPTEAFFGQGTRLTVV.

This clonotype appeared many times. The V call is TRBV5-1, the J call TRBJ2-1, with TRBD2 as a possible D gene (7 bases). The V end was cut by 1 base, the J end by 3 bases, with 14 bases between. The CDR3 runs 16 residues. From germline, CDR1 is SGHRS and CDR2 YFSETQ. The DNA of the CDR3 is TGCGCCAGCAGCTTGACCGCGGGGGCCGTCTACAATGAGCAGTTCTTC. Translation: CASSLTAGAVYNEQFF.

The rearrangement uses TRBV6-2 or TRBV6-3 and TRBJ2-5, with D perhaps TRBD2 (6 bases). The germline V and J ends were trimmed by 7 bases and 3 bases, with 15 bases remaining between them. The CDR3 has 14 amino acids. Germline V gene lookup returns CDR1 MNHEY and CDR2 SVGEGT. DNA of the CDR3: TGTGCCAGCAAAAGGGCGGGGCAGAAAGAGACCCAGTACTTC. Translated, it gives CASKRAGQKETQYF.

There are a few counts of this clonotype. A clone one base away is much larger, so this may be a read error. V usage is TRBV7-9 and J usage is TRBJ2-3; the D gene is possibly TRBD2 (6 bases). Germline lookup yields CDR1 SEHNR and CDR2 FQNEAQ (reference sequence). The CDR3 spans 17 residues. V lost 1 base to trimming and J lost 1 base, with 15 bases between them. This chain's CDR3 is CASSLGGVSGRTDTQYF. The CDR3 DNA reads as TGTGCCAGCAGCTTAGGTGGAGTTAGCGGTCGCACAGATACGCAGTATTTT.

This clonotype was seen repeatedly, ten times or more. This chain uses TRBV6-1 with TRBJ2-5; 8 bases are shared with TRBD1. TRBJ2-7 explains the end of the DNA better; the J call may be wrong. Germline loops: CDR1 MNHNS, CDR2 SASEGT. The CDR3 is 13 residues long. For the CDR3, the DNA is TGTGCCAGCAGTCCCCAGGGGGCAGGCGAGCAGTACTTC. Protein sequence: CASSPQGAGEQYF.

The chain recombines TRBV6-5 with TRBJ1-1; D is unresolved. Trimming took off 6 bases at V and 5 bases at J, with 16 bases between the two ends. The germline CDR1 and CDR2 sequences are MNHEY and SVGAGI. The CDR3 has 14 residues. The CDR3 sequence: CASRRTALGTEAFF. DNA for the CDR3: TGTGCCAGCAGGCGGACGGCCCTCGGGACTGAAGCTTTCTTT.

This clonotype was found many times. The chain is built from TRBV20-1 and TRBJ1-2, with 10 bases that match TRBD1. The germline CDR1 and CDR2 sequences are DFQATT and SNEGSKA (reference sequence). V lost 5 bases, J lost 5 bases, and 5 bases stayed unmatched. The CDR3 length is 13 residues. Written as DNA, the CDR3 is TGCAGTGCTGGGGGACAGGGGAGTTATGGCTACACCTTC. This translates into CSAGGQGSYGYTF.

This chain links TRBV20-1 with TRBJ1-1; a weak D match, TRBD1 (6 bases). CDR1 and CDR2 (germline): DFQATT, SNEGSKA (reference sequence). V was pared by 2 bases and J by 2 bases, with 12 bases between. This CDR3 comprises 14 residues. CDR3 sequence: CSARLTGPNTEAFF. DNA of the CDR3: TGCAGTGCTAGATTGACAGGTCCCAACACTGAAGCTTTCTTT.

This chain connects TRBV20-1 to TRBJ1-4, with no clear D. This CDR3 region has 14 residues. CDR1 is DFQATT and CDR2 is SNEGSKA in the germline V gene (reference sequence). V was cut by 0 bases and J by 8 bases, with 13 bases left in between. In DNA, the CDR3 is TGCAGTGCTAGAGATCAAGGGTCGTGGGAAAAACTGTTTTTT. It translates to CSARDQGSWEKLFF.

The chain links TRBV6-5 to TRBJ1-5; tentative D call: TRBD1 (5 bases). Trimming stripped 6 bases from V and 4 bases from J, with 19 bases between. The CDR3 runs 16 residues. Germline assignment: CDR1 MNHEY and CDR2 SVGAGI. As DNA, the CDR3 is TGTGCCAGCAGATCCCTGGACAAGGGGCGGAATCAGCCCCAGCATTTT. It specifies CASRSLDKGRNQPQHF.

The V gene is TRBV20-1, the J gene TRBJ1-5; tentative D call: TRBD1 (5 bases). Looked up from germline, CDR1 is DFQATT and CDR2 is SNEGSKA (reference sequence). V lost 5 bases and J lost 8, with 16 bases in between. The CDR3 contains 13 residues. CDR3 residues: CSAHGHAGEPQHF. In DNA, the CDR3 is TGCAGTGCTCACGGACATGCCGGTGAGCCCCAGCATTTT.

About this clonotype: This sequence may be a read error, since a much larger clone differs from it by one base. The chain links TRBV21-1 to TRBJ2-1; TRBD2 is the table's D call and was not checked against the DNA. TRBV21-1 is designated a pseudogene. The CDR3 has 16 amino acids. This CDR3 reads CASSKEGLADTNEQFF. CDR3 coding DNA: TGTGCCAGCAGCAAGGAGGGACTAGCGGATACCAATGAGCAGTTCTTC.

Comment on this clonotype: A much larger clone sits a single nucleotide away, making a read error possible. The CDR3 here is CASSWDGSSYNEQFF. CDR3 sequence (DNA): TGTGCCAGCAGCTGGGACGGGAGCTCCTACAATGAGCAGTTCTTC. V gene TRBV7-2 combines with J gene TRBJ2-1; D may be TRBD2 (6 bases). The CDR3 contains 15 residues. Trimming took off 4 bases at V and 0 bases at J, with 10 bases between the two ends. Germline CDR1 reads SGHTA; CDR2 reads FQGNSA.

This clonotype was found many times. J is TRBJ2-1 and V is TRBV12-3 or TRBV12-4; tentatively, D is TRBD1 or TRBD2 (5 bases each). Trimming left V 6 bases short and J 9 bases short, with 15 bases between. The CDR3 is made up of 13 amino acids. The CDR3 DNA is TGTGCCAGCAGACGGGACGGAGGACGTGAGCAGTTCTTC. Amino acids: CASRRDGGREQFF.

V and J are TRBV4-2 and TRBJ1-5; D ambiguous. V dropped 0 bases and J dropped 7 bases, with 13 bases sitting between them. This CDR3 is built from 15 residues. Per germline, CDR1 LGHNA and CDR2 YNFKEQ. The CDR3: CASSQEKSTRQPQHF. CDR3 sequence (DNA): TGTGCCAGCAGCCAAGAAAAATCTACGCGCCAGCCCCAGCATTTT.

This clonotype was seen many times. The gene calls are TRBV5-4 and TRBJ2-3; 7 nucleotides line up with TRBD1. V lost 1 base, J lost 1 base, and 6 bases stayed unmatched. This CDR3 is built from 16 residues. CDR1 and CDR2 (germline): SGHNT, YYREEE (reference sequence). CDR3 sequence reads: CASSLKNRGGTDTQYF. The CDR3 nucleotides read TGTGCCAGCAGCTTGAAGAACAGGGGTGGCACAGATACGCAGTATTTT.

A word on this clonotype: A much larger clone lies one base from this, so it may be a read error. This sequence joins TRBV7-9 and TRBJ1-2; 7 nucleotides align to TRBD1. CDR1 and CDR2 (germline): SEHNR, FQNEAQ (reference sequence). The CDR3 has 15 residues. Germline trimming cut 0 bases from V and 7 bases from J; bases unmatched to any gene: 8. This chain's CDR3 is CASSLAGGVWSGYTF. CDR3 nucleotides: TGTGCCAGCAGCTTAGCAGGGGGCGTTTGGTCTGGCTACACCTTC.

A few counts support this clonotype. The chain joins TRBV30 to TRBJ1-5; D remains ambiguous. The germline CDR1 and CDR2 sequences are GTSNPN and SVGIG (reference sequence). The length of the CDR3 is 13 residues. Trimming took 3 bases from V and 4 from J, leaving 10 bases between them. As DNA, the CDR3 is TGTGCCTGGAGCCGGCCACCGAATCAGCCCCAGCATTTT. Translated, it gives CAWSRPPNQPQHF.

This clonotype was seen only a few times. The CDR3 here is CASSYMGSTFF. The CDR3 bases are TGTGCCAGCAGTTACATGGGTAGTACTTTCTTT. The V call is TRBV6-5, the J call TRBJ1-1; D gene ambiguous. Deletions cut 2 bases from V and 12 bases from J, with 10 bases between. The length of the CDR3 is 11 residues. In germline, CDR1 is MNHEY, CDR2 SVGAGI.